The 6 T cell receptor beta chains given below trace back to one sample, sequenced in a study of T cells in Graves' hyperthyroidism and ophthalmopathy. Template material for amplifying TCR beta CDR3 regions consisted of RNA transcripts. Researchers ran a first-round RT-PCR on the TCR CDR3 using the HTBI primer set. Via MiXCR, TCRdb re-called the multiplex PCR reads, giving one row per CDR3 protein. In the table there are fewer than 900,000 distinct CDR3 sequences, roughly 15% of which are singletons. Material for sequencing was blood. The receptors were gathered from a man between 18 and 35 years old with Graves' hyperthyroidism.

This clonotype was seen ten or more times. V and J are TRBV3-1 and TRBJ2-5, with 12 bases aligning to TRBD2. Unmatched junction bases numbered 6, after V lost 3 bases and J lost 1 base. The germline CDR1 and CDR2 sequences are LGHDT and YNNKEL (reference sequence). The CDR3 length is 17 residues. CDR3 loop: CASSHRRLAGVQETQYF. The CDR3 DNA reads TGTGCCAGCAGCCATCGGAGACTAGCGGGGGTCCAAGAGACCCAGTACTTC.

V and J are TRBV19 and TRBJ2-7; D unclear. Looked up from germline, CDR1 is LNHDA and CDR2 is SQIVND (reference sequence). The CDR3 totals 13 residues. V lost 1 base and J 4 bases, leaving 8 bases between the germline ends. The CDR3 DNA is TGTGCCAGTAGTATAGGGTCTACGTACGAGCAGTACTTC. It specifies CASSIGSTYEQYF.

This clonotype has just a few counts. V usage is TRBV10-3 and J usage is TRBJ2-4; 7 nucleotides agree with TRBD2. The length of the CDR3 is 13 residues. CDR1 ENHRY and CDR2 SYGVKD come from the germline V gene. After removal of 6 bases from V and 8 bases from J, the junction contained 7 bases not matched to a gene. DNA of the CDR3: TGTGCCATCAGCCTGGGAGGGGACCACATTCAGTACTTC. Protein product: CAISLGGDHIQYF.

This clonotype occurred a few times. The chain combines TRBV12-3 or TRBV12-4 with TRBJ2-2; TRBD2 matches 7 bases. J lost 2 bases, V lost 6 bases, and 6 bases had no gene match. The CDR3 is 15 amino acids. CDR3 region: CASRSSGYNTGELFF. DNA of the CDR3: TGTGCCAGCAGATCTAGCGGCTATAACACCGGGGAGCTGTTTTTT.

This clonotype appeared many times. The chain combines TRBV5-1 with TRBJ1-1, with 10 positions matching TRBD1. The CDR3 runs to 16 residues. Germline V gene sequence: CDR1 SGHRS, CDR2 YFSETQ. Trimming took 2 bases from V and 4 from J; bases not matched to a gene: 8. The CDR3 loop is CASSLMGTGVGTEAFF. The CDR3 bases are TGCGCCAGCAGCTTAATGGGGACAGGGGTGGGCACTGAAGCTTTCTTT.

The CDR3 coding sequence is TGTGCCAGCAGCTTCGGGGGGGATACCTATGGCTACACCTTC. Translated: CASSFGGDTYGYTF. This rearrangement joins TRBV7-9 to TRBJ1-2; maybe TRBD1 (5 bases). This CDR3 comprises 14 residues. Germline V gene lookup returns CDR1 SEHNR and CDR2 FQNEAQ (reference sequence). V was trimmed by 3 bases and J by 4 bases, leaving 12 bases between them.